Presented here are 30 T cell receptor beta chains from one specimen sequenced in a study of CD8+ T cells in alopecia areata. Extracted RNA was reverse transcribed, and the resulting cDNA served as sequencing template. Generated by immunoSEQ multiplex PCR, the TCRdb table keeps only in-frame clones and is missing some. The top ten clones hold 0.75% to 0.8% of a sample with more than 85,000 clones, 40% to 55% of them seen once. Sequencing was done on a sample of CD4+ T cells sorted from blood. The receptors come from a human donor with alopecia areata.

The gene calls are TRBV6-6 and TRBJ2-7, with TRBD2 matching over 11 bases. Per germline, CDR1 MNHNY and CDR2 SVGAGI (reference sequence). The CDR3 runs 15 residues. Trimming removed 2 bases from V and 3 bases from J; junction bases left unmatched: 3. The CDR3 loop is CASSYGSGRDYEQYF. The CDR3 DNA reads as TGTGCCAGCAGTTACGGTAGCGGGAGGGACTACGAGCAGTACTTC.

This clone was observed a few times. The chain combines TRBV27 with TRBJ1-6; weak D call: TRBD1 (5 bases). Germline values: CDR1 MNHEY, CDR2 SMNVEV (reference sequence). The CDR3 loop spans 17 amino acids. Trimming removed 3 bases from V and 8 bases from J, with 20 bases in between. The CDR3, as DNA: TGTGCCAGCAGTTTCCCCCCCGGGGGGGGTAAGGATTCACCCCTCCACTTT. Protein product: CASSFPPGGGKDSPLHF.

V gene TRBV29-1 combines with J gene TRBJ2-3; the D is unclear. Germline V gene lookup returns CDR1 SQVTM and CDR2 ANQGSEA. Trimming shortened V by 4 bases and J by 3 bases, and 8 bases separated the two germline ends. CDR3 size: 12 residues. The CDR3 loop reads CSVGETTDTQYF. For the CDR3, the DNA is TGCAGCGTTGGTGAGACTACAGATACGCAGTATTTT.

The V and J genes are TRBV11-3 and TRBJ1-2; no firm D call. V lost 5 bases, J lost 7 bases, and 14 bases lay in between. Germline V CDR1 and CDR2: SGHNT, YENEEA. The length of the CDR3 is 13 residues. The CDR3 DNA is TGTGCCAGCAGCCCCGACCCTTCCGGTGGCTACACCTTC. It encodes CASSPDPSGGYTF.

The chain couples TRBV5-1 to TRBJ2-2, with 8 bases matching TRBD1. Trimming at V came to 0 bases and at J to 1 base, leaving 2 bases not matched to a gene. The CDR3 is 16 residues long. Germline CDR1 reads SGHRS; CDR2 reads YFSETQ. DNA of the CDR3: TGCGCCAGCAGCTTGGCCGGACAGGGGAACACCGGGGAGCTGTTTTTT. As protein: CASSLAGQGNTGELFF.

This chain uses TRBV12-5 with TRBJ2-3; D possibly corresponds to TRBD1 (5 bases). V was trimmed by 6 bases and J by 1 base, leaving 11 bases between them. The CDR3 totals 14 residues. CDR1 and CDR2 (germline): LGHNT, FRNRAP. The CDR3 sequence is CASGPPTGTDTQYF. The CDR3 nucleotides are TGTGCTAGTGGCCCCCCGACAGGCACAGATACGCAGTATTTT.

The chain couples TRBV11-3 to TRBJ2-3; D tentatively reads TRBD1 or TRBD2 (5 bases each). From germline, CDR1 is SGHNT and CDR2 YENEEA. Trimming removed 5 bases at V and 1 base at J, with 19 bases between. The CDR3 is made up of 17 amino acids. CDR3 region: CASSPTGTSLGTDTQYF. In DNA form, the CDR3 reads TGTGCCAGCAGCCCCACCGGGACCTCGCTGGGCACAGATACGCAGTATTTT.

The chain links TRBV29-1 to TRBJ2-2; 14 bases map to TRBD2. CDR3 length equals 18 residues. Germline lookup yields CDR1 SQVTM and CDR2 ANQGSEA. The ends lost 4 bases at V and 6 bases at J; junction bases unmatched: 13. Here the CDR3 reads CSVVGGGTSGSWSGELFF. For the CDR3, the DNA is TGCAGCGTTGTAGGAGGCGGGACTAGCGGGAGTTGGTCCGGGGAGCTGTTTTTT.

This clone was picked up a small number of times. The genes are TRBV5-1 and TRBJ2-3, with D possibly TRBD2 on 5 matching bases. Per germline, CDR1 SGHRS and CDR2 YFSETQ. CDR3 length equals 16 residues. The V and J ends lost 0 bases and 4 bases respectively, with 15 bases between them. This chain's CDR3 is CASSLEAQTTSDTQYF. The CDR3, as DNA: TGCGCCAGCAGCTTGGAAGCCCAGACTACCTCAGATACGCAGTATTTT. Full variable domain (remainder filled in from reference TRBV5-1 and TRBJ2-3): KAGVTQTPRYLIKTRGQQVTLSCSPISGHRSVSWYQQTPGQGLQFLFEYFSETQRNKGNFPGRFSGRQFSNSRSEMNVSTLELGDSALYLCASSLEAQTTSDTQYFGPGTRLTVL.

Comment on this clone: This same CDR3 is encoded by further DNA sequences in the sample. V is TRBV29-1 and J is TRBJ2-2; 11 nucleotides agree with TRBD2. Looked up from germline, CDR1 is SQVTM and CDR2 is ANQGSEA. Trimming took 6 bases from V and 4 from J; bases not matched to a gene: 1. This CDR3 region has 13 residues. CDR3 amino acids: CSVGTSGTGELFF. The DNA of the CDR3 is TGCAGCGTCGGGACTAGCGGCACCGGGGAGCTGTTTTTT.

CDR3 coding DNA: TGTGCCAGCAGGGAACTAGCTCAACTACACACAGATACGCAGTATTTT. Amino acids: CASRELAQLHTDTQYF. The rearrangement uses TRBV2 and TRBJ2-3; tentative D call: TRBD2 (6 bases). The CDR3 spans 16 residues. Trimming took off 6 bases at V and 2 bases at J, with 18 bases between the two ends. Germline values: CDR1 SNHLY, CDR2 FYNNEI.

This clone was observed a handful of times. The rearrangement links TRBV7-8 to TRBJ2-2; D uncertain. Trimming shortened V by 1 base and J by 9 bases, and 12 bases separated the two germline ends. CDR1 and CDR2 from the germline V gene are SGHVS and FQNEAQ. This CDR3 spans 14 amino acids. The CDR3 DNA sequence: TGTGCCAGCAGCTTAGAAGGCCCTTTTAGGGAGCTGTTTTTT. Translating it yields CASSLEGPFRELFF.

Here the CDR3 DNA reads TGCGCCAGCAGCTACACTCAAGAACCCCGCCATTGGGAGCAGTTCTTC. Translation: CASSYTQEPRHWEQFF. The rearrangement links TRBV23-1 to TRBJ2-1; D remains ambiguous. TRBV23-1 falls under the ORF class, with uncertain function. The CDR3 length is 16 residues. V was cut by 6 bases and J by 10 bases, with 25 bases left in between.

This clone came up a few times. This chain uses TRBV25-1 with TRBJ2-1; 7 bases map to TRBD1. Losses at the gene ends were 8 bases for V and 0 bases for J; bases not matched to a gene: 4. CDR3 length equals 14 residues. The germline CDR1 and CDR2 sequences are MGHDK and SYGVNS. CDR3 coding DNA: TGTGCCAGCCCTCGACAGGGCTCCTACAATGAGCAGTTCTTC. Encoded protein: CASPRQGSYNEQFF.

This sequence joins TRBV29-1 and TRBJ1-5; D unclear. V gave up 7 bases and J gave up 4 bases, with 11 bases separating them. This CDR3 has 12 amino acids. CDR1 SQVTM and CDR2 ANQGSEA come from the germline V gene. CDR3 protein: CSARTANQPQHF. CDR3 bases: TGCAGCGCACGTACAGCGAATCAGCCCCAGCATTTT.

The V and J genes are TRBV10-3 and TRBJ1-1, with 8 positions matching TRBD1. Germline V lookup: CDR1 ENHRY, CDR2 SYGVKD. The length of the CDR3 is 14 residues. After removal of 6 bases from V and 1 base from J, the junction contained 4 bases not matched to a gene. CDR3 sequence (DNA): TGTGCCATCAGCCAGGGGGCGAGGAACACTGAAGCTTTCTTT. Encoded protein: CAISQGARNTEAFF.

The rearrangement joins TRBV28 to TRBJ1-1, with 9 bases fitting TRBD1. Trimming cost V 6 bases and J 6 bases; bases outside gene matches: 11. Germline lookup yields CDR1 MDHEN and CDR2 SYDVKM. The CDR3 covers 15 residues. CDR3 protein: CASSHIQGAGSEAFF. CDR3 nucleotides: TGTGCCAGCAGCCATATACAGGGGGCTGGCTCTGAAGCTTTCTTT. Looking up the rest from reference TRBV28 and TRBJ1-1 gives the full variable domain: DVKVTQSSRYLVKRTGEKVFLECVQDMDHENMFWYRQDPGLGLRLIYFSYDVKMKEKGDIPEGYSVSREKKERFSLILESASTNQTSMYLCASSHIQGAGSEAFFGQGTRLTVV.

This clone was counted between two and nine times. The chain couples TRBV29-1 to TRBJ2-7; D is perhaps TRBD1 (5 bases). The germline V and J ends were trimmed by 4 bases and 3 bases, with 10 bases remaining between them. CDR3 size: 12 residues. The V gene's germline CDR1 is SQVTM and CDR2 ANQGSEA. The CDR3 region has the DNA TGCAGCGTTGTCCCCAGGGACTACGAGCAGTACTTC. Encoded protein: CSVVPRDYEQYF.

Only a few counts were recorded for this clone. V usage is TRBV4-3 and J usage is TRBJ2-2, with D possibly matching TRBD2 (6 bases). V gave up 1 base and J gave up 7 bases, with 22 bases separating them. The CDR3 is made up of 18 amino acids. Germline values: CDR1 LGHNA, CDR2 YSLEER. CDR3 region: CASSQASRGSSTGGELFF. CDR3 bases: TGCGCCAGCAGCCAAGCCTCCCGGGGGAGCTCCACTGGCGGGGAGCTGTTTTTT.

Written as DNA, the CDR3 is TGTGCCAGCAGCAGACAGGTTGCATCCTACGAGCAGTACTTC. Translating it yields CASSRQVASYEQYF. The V call is TRBV7-9, the J call TRBJ2-7; a possible D gene is TRBD1 (6 bases). The CDR3 is made up of 14 amino acids. The V and J ends lost 5 bases and 1 base respectively, with 12 bases between them. Germline assignment: CDR1 SEHNR and CDR2 FQNEAQ (reference sequence). Based on the CDR3 plus reference TRBV7-9 and TRBJ2-7, the full variable domain is DTGVSQNPRHKITKRGQNVTFRCDPISEHNRLYWYRQTLGQGPEFLTYFQNEAQLEKSRLLSDRFSAERPKGSFSTLEIQRTEQGDSAMYLCASSRQVASYEQYFGPGTRLTVT.

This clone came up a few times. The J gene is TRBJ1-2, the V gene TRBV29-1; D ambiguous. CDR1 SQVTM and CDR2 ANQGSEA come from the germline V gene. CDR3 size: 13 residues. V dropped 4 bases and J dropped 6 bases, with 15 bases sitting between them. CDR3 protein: CSVVLGVGDGYTF. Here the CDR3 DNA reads TGCAGCGTTGTTCTTGGCGTCGGCGATGGCTACACCTTC.

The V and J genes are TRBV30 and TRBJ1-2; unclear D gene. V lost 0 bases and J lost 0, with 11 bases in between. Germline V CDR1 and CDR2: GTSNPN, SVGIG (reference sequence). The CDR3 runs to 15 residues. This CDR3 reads CAWSVSAGANYGYTF. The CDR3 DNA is TGTGCCTGGAGTGTATCGGCGGGAGCTAACTATGGCTACACCTTC.

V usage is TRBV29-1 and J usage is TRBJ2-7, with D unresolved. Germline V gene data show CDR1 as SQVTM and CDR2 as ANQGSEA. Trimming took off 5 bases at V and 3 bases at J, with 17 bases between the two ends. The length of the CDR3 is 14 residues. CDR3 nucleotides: TGCAGCGTTCGGAGAACGCTGGAAGGCTACGAGCAGTACTTC. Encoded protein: CSVRRTLEGYEQYF.

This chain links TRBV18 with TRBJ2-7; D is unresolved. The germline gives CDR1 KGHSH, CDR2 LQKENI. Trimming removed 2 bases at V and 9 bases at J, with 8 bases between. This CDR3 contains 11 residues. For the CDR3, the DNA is TGTGCCAGCTCACCAGGTTCGGGGCAGTACTTC. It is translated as CASSPGSGQYF.

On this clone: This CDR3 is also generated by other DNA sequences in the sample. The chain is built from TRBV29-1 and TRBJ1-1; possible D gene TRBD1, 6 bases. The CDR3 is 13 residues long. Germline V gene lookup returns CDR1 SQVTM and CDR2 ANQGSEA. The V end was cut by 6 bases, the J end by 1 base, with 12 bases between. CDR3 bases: TGCAGCGTGGCAAGGGGGGGGAACACTGAAGCTTTCTTT. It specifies CSVARGGNTEAFF.

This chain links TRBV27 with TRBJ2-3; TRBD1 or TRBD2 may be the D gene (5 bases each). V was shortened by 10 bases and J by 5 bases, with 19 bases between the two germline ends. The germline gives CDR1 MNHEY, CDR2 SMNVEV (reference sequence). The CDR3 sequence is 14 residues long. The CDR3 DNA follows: TGTGCCACCGCCCGCACGGGGCCTGTAGATACGCAGTATTTT. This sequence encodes CATARTGPVDTQYF.

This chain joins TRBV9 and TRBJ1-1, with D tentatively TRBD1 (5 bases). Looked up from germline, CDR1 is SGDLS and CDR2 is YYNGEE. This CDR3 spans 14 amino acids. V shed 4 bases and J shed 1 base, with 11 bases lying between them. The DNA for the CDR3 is TGTGCCAGCAGCTCACAGGTCGGGAACACTGAAGCTTTCTTT. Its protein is CASSSQVGNTEAFF.

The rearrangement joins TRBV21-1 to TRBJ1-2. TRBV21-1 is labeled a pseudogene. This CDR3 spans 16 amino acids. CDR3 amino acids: CASSKYRLTLPDGYTF. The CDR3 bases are TGTGCCAGCAGCAAATATCGGCTCACCTTACCAGATGGCTACACCTTC.

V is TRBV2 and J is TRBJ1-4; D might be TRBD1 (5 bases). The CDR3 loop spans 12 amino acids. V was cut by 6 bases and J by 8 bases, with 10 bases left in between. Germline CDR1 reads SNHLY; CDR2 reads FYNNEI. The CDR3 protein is CASRGLGEKLFF. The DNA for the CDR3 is TGTGCCAGCAGGGGGCTAGGAGAAAAACTGTTTTTT.

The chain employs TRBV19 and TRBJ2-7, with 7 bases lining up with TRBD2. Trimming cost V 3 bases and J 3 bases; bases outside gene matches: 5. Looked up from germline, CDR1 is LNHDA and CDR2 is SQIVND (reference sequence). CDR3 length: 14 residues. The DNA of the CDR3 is TGTGCCAGTAGTATGCGACGGGGGGACTACGAGCAGTACTTC. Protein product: CASSMRRGDYEQYF.